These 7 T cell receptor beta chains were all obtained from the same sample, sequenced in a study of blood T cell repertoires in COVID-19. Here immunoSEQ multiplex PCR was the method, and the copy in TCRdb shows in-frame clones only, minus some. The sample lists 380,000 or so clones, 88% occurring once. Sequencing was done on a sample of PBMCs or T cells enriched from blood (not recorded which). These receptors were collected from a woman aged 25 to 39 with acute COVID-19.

For the CDR3, the DNA is TGCGCCAGCAGCCGGGGGACTAGCGGGGGTTCCCAGGTCCGTTATGAGCAGTTCTTC. It is translated as CASSRGTSGGSQVRYEQFF. The V gene is TRBV5-1, the J gene TRBJ2-1; 14 bases are shared with TRBD2. The CDR3 is 19 residues long. The V segment lost 4 bases and the J segment 8 bases; nucleotides outside the gene matches: 17. Germline V gene sequence: CDR1 SGHRS, CDR2 YFSETQ.

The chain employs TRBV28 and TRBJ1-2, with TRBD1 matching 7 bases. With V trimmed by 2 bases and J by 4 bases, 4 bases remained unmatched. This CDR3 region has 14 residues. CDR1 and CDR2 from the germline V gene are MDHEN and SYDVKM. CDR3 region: CASSLRQGSYGYTF. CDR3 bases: TGTGCCAGCAGTTTAAGACAGGGCTCCTATGGCTACACCTTC.

The CDR3 DNA reads TGTGCCAGCAGCCTTGGGACAGTCTACGAGCAGTACTTC. Amino acid sequence: CASSLGTVYEQYF. The gene calls are TRBV3-1 (or the pseudogene TRBV3-2) and TRBJ2-7; TRBD1 matches at 7 bases. Unmatched junction bases numbered 3, after V lost 4 bases and J lost 3 bases. CDR1 and CDR2 (germline): LGHDT, YNNKEL (reference sequence). The CDR3 runs 13 residues.

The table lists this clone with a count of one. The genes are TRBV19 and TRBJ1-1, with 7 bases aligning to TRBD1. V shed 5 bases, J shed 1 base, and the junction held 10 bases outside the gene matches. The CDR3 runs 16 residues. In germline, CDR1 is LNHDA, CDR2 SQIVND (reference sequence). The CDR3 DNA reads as TGTGCCAGTAGTCACCCCTGGACAGGACCGAACACTGAAGCTTTCTTT. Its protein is CASSHPWTGPNTEAFF.

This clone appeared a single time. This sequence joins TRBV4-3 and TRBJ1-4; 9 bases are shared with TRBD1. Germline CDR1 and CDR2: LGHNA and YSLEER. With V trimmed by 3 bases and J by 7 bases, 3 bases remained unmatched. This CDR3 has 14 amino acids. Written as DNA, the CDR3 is TGCGCCAGCAGCCAGACAGGGGGGGGTGAAAAACTGTTTTTT. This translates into CASSQTGGGEKLFF.

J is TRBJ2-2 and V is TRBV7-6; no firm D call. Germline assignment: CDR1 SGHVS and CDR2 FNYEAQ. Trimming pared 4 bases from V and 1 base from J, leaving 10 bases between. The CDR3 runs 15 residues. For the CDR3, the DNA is TGTGCCAGCAGCTCACGCCTCGGGAACACCGGGGAGCTGTTTTTT. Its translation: CASSSRLGNTGELFF.

The CDR3 DNA follows: TGCGCCAGCAGCTTGGAGCCTAGCCTTCGATACGAGCAGTACTTC. Translation gives CASSLEPSLRYEQYF. This chain connects TRBV5-1 to TRBJ2-7; D is perhaps TRBD2 (5 bases). The germline gives CDR1 SGHRS, CDR2 YFSETQ. Trimming cost V 0 bases and J 4 bases, with 14 bases left between them. The CDR3 totals 15 residues. The full variable domain, its missing parts supplied by reference TRBV5-1 and TRBJ2-7, is KAGVTQTPRYLIKTRGQQVTLSCSPISGHRSVSWYQQTPGQGLQFLFEYFSETQRNKGNFPGRFSGRQFSNSRSEMNVSTLELGDSALYLCASSLEPSLRYEQYFGPGTRLTVT.